One and the same sample provided the 28 T cell receptor beta chains below, sequenced in a study of shared clonotypes between healthy human individuals. The repertoire was sequenced with immunoSEQ multiplex PCR; TCRdb's copy has only in-frame clones and lacks some. The sample gives about 2.3 million clones, 85% to 95% of which show up once; approximately 0.39% is in the top ten. Sequenced input: naive CD4+ T cells from PBMCs. Subset: CD45RA+ positively selected. These receptors were obtained from a man younger than 35 in good health. Some clones in this sample may be carry-over from other donors' samples.

The J gene is TRBJ2-7, the V gene TRBV30; 7 bases match TRBD1. The V and J ends lost 4 bases and 1 base, in that order; junction bases with no gene match: 4. Germline lookup yields CDR1 GTSNPN and CDR2 SVGIG (reference sequence). The CDR3 runs 13 residues. CDR3 nucleotides: TGTGCCTGGACTTTGACAGGGTCCTACGAGCAGTACTTC. Translated, it gives CAWTLTGSYEQYF.

This sequence joins TRBV6-5 and TRBJ1-1; D is unresolved. Trimming cost V 4 bases and J 2 bases, with 11 bases left between them. Germline CDR1 and CDR2: MNHEY and SVGAGI. The CDR3 length is 14 residues. The CDR3 here is CASSLDAGNTEAFF. DNA of the CDR3: TGTGCCAGCAGTTTGGACGCGGGAAACACTGAAGCTTTCTTT.

CDR3 protein: CASSVSLSYEQYF. The DNA for the CDR3 is TGTGCCAGCAGCGTTTCCCTTTCCTACGAGCAGTACTTC. The rearrangement links TRBV9 to TRBJ2-7; D unclear. The V gene's germline CDR1 is SGDLS and CDR2 YYNGEE. Trimming shortened V by 2 bases and J by 1 base, and 7 bases separated the two germline ends. This CDR3 contains 13 residues. Full variable domain (outside the CDR3, taken from reference TRBV9 and TRBJ2-7): DSGVTQTPKHLITATGQRVTLRCSPRSGDLSVYWYQQSLDQGLQFLIQYYNGEERAKGNILERFSAQQFPDLHSELNLSSLELGDSALYFCASSVSLSYEQYFGPGTRLTVT.

This chain connects TRBV6-1 to TRBJ2-7; no clear D. Germline CDR1 and CDR2: MNHNS and SASEGT. This CDR3 contains 13 residues. The V and J ends lost 2 bases and 1 base respectively, with 6 bases between them. The CDR3 nucleotides read TGTGCCAGCAGTGAATACGGATCCTACGAGCAGTACTTC. This codes for CASSEYGSYEQYF.

This chain uses TRBV11-2 with TRBJ1-5, with TRBD1 matching over 9 bases. Germline-derived CDR1 and CDR2 are SGHAT and FQNNGV. V shed 5 bases and J 3 bases; nucleotides not matched to a gene: 14. This CDR3 has 18 residues. CDR3 DNA sequence: TGTGCCAGCAGCGCATCCCTTTTACAGGGGGCTCTCAATCAGCCCCAGCATTTT. Amino acid sequence: CASSASLLQGALNQPQHF.

The chain has TRBV6-6 and TRBJ2-2; D remains unclear. Trimming pared 7 bases from V and 6 bases from J, leaving 21 bases between. Germline V lookup: CDR1 MNHNY, CDR2 SVGAGI (reference sequence). This CDR3 has 16 residues. CDR3 DNA: TGTGCCAGCACCGCCGAGGTAGCTCAACTCGCCGGGGAGCTGTTTTTT. It is translated as CASTAEVAQLAGELFF.

About this clone: This sample also contains other DNA sequences that code for the same CDR3. V and J are TRBV5-1 and TRBJ1-1, with TRBD1 identical over 8 bases. Germline V gene data show CDR1 as SGHRS and CDR2 as YFSETQ. With 4 bases clipped from V and 1 base from J, the junction kept 3 bases outside the gene matches. The CDR3 has 14 amino acids. The CDR3 sequence: CASSGQGANTEAFF. For the CDR3, the DNA is TGCGCCAGCAGCGGCCAGGGGGCGAACACTGAAGCTTTCTTT. Drawing the rest from reference TRBV5-1 and TRBJ1-1, the complete variable domain is KAGVTQTPRYLIKTRGQQVTLSCSPISGHRSVSWYQQTPGQGLQFLFEYFSETQRNKGNFPGRFSGRQFSNSRSEMNVSTLELGDSALYLCASSGQGANTEAFFGQGTRLTVV.

The J gene is TRBJ2-1, the V gene TRBV7-9; 9 bases line up with TRBD2. The germline gives CDR1 SEHNR, CDR2 FQNEAQ (reference sequence). The CDR3 extends over 17 amino acids. V shed 0 bases, J shed 6 bases, and the junction held 9 bases outside the gene matches. CDR3 sequence (DNA): TGTGCCAGCAGCTTAGCCCTTAGCGGGAGTTTGATCAATGAGCAGTTCTTC. It yields the protein CASSLALSGSLINEQFF.

V is TRBV25-1 and J is TRBJ2-5; 7 nucleotides agree with TRBD1. This CDR3 has 15 residues. CDR1 is MGHDK, CDR2 SYGVNS, per germline. Losses at the gene ends were 0 bases for V and 5 bases for J; bases not matched to a gene: 6. CDR3 sequence reads: CASSEYGQGVETQYF. DNA of the CDR3: TGTGCCAGCAGTGAATATGGTCAGGGGGTGGAGACCCAGTACTTC. Full variable domain (outside the CDR3, taken from reference TRBV25-1 and TRBJ2-5): EADIYQTPRYLVIGTGKKITLECSQTMGHDKMYWYQQDPGMELHLIHYSYGVNSTEKGDLSSESTVSRIRTEHFPLTLESARPSHTSQYLCASSEYGQGVETQYFGPGTRLLVL.

This chain links TRBV5-1 with TRBJ2-2; D is unclear. The V end lost 2 bases, the J end lost 4 bases, and 9 bases lay between the germline ends. The germline V gene encodes CDR1 SGHRS and CDR2 YFSETQ. The CDR3 runs to 14 residues. The CDR3 DNA is TGCGCCAGCAGCTTAAATCCTAGCACCGGGGAGCTGTTTTTT. Protein sequence: CASSLNPSTGELFF.

The V call is TRBV11-2, the J call TRBJ2-7; TRBD2 matches 7 bases. The ends lost 1 base at V and 3 bases at J; junction bases unmatched: 6. CDR3 length: 15 amino acids. CDR1 is SGHAT and CDR2 is FQNNGV in the germline V gene. The CDR3 sequence: CASSLGLAEIYEQYF. DNA of the CDR3: TGTGCCAGCAGCTTAGGCCTAGCGGAGATCTACGAGCAGTACTTC.

CDR3 amino acids: CAWSVQGVATQYF. The CDR3 bases are TGTGCCTGGAGTGTCCAGGGGGTTGCGACCCAGTACTTC. V usage is TRBV30 and J usage is TRBJ2-5, with 7 bases identical to TRBD1. The CDR3 spans 13 residues. The V and J ends lost 0 bases and 7 bases, in that order; junction bases with no gene match: 5. In germline, CDR1 is GTSNPN, CDR2 SVGIG (reference sequence). The full variable domain, in which reference TRBV30 and TRBJ2-5 provide the parts outside the CDR3, is SQTIHQWPATLVQPVGSPLSLECTVEGTSNPNLYWYRQAAGRGLQLLFYSVGIGQISSEVPQNLSASRPQDRQFILSSKKLLLSDSGFYLCAWSVQGVATQYFGPGTRLLVL.

This chain links TRBV2 with TRBJ2-6; D is possibly TRBD1 or TRBD2 (5 bases each). This CDR3 region has 16 residues. Trimming stripped 0 bases from V and 0 bases from J, with 6 bases between. CDR1 SNHLY and CDR2 FYNNEI come from the germline V gene. The CDR3 loop reads CASSEAGPSGANVLTF. CDR3 coding DNA: TGTGCCAGCAGTGAAGCGGGACCCTCTGGGGCCAACGTCCTGACTTTC.

Worth noting for this clone: The same CDR3 also results from other DNA sequences found in this sample. The rearrangement joins TRBV5-4 to TRBJ2-1; D is unclear. V was shortened by 0 bases and J by 0 bases, with 7 bases between the two germline ends. The CDR3 is 15 amino acids. Germline CDR1 is SGHNT and CDR2 is YYREEE (reference sequence). The CDR3 loop reads CASSLGPSSYNEQFF. The DNA for the CDR3 is TGTGCCAGCAGCTTGGGACCGAGCTCCTACAATGAGCAGTTCTTC.

The chain joins TRBV11-2 to TRBJ1-5; D gene uncertain. V shed 5 bases and J shed 4 bases, with 12 bases lying between them. The CDR3 is made up of 14 amino acids. The germline CDR1 and CDR2 sequences are SGHAT and FQNNGV. The CDR3 reads CASSNGPPNQPQHF. CDR3 in DNA: TGTGCCAGCAGCAACGGACCGCCAAATCAGCCCCAGCATTTT.

The rearrangement joins TRBV28 to TRBJ1-4; D is possibly TRBD1 (6 bases). CDR3 length: 15 amino acids. The germline V gene has CDR1 MDHEN and CDR2 SYDVKM. With 2 bases removed from V and 4 bases from J, the gap between germline ends came to 11 bases. The CDR3 region is CASSLAGQLNEKLFF. In DNA form, the CDR3 reads TGTGCCAGCAGTTTAGCAGGACAGCTTAATGAAAAACTGTTTTTT.

The chain uses TRBV7-9 and TRBJ1-4; 8 bases map to TRBD1. The CDR3 totals 15 residues. Germline CDR1 is SEHNR and CDR2 is FQNEAQ (reference sequence). The ends lost 7 bases at V and 7 bases at J; junction bases unmatched: 11. CDR3 DNA sequence: TGTGCCAGCACCTTCCCCGGGACAGGAGGTGAAAAACTGTTTTTT. Amino acids: CASTFPGTGGEKLFF. Together with reference TRBV7-9 and TRBJ1-4, the CDR3 gives the full variable domain: DTGVSQNPRHKITKRGQNVTFRCDPISEHNRLYWYRQTLGQGPEFLTYFQNEAQLEKSRLLSDRFSAERPKGSFSTLEIQRTEQGDSAMYLCASTFPGTGGEKLFFGSGTQLSVL.

The J gene is TRBJ2-6, the V gene TRBV7-7; D is undetermined. Germline CDR1 and CDR2: SSHAT and FNYEAQ (reference sequence). V dropped 5 bases and J dropped 1 base, with 6 bases sitting between them. The CDR3 sequence is 14 residues long. CDR3 sequence: CASSPLSGANVLTF. In DNA form, the CDR3 reads TGTGCCAGCAGCCCTCTATCTGGGGCCAACGTCCTGACTTTC. The entire variable domain, with the rest obtained from reference TRBV7-7 and TRBJ2-6, is as follows: GAGVSQSPRYKVTKRGQDVTLRCDPISSHATLYWYQQALGQGPEFLTYFNYEAQPDKSGLPSDRFSAERPEGSISTLTIQRTEQRDSAMYRCASSPLSGANVLTFGAGSRLTVL.

The chain combines TRBV11-1 with TRBJ2-7; D is unresolved. Germline V gene data show CDR1 as SGHAT and CDR2 as FQDESV (reference sequence). Trimming cost V 5 bases and J 2 bases, with 10 bases left between them. The CDR3 consists of 13 residues. The CDR3 loop reads CASSPGIAYEQYF. DNA of the CDR3: TGTGCCAGCAGCCCCGGCATCGCCTACGAGCAGTACTTC.

The chain links TRBV5-8 to TRBJ1-5, with D tentatively TRBD1 (6 bases). V lost 3 bases, J lost 2 bases, and 12 bases lay in between. CDR1 is SGHTS, CDR2 YDEGEE, per germline. CDR3 length: 15 amino acids. DNA of the CDR3: TGTGCCAGCAGCTCCCGGGGGGCTCGCAATCAGCCCCAGCATTTT. This encodes CASSSRGARNQPQHF. The whole variable domain, remainder taken from reference TRBV5-8 and TRBJ1-5, is EAGVTQSPTHLIKTRGQQATLRCSPISGHTSVYWYQQALGLGLQFLLWYDEGEERNRGNFPPRFSGRQFPNYSSELNVNALELEDSALYLCASSSRGARNQPQHFGDGTRLSIL.

This chain links TRBV7-3 with TRBJ2-6; no clear D. Germline CDR1 reads SGHTA; CDR2 reads FQGTGA. The CDR3 loop spans 16 amino acids. V gave up 2 bases and J gave up 1 base, with 9 bases separating them. The CDR3 region has the DNA TGTGCCAGCAGCTTAGGAACTACTTCTGGGGCCAACGTCCTGACTTTC. Translated, it gives CASSLGTTSGANVLTF.

V usage is TRBV6-5 and J usage is TRBJ2-7; tentatively, D is TRBD2 (7 bases). Trimming cost V 6 bases and J 0 bases, with 15 bases left between them. This CDR3 is built from 15 residues. The germline gives CDR1 MNHEY, CDR2 SVGAGI. The DNA for the CDR3 is TGTGCCAGCAGAGTGGGGGGGGCCACCTCCTACGAGCAGTACTTC. Protein sequence: CASRVGGATSYEQYF.

Of note for this clone: At the DNA level, this CDR3 is encoded by other sequences in the same sample as well. The V gene is TRBV7-2, the J gene TRBJ1-5; D unclear. The CDR3 runs to 13 residues. Trimming pared 3 bases from V and 2 bases from J, leaving 5 bases between. Germline lookup yields CDR1 SGHTA and CDR2 FQGNSA. CDR3 residues: CASSFERNQPQHF. CDR3 coding DNA: TGTGCCAGCAGCTTTGAACGCAATCAGCCCCAGCATTTT.

The rearrangement joins TRBV28 to TRBJ1-3; D call uncertain. The CDR3 is 15 amino acids. V lost 1 base to trimming and J lost 0 bases, with 7 bases between them. Per germline, CDR1 MDHEN and CDR2 SYDVKM. The CDR3 bases are TGTGCCAGCAGTTTATTTTGGGGCTCTGGAAACACCATATATTTT. It is translated as CASSLFWGSGNTIYF. Full variable domain (missing parts from reference TRBV28 and TRBJ1-3): DVKVTQSSRYLVKRTGEKVFLECVQDMDHENMFWYRQDPGLGLRLIYFSYDVKMKEKGDIPEGYSVSREKKERFSLILESASTNQTSMYLCASSLFWGSGNTIYFGEGSWLTVV.

This chain joins TRBV28 and TRBJ2-7; tentative D call: TRBD1 (6 bases). Germline V gene data show CDR1 as MDHEN and CDR2 as SYDVKM. Trimming took off 8 bases at V and 4 bases at J, with 21 bases between the two ends. This CDR3 comprises 15 residues. The CDR3 sequence: CASRTGTLLRYEQYF. DNA for the CDR3: TGTGCCAGCCGCACAGGGACGCTTTTGAGGTACGAGCAGTACTTC.

The V call is TRBV28, the J call TRBJ1-2, with TRBD1 as a possible D gene (6 bases). The V gene's germline CDR1 is MDHEN and CDR2 SYDVKM. Trimming removed 8 bases from V and 2 bases from J, with 12 bases in between. This CDR3 contains 13 residues. CDR3 nucleotide sequence: TGTGCCAGCGGGGGGGCAGGGAACTATGGCTACACCTTC. The encoded protein is CASGGAGNYGYTF.

The genes are TRBV6-1 and TRBJ1-5; a weak D match, TRBD1 (5 bases). Germline CDR1 is MNHNS and CDR2 is SASEGT. Trimming stripped 6 bases from V and 3 bases from J, with 12 bases between. This CDR3 contains 14 residues. The DNA for the CDR3 is TGTGCCAGCAGAAATAGACAGCTCAATCAGCCCCAGCATTTT. Its protein is CASRNRQLNQPQHF.

The gene calls are TRBV14 and TRBJ2-1, with D maybe TRBD2 (6 bases). Germline assignment: CDR1 SGHDN and CDR2 FVKESK. V lost 4 bases and J lost 1, with 17 bases in between. The CDR3 extends over 17 amino acids. The CDR3 is CASSPEKRASSYNEQFF. CDR3 DNA sequence: TGTGCCAGCAGCCCCGAGAAGCGGGCCTCATCCTACAATGAGCAGTTCTTC. Complete variable domain (other parts from reference TRBV14 and TRBJ2-1): EAGVTQFPSHSVIEKGQTVTLRCDPISGHDNLYWYRRVMGKEIKFLLHFVKESKQDESGMPNNRFLAERTGGTYSTLKVQPAELEDSGVYFCASSPEKRASSYNEQFFGPGTRLTVL.